The 24 T cell receptor beta chains below come from one sample, sequenced in a study of blood T cell repertoires in COVID-19. Only in-frame clones appear in the TCRdb table, and some are missing; sequencing was by immunoSEQ multiplex PCR. This table has roughly 91,000 clones, 84% appearing once. The specimen was peripheral blood. All receptors derive from a man between 65 and 85 years old with active or convalescent COVID-19.

The chain carries TRBV6-6 and TRBJ1-4; 10 nucleotides align to TRBD1. The CDR3 contains 14 residues. Per the germline V gene, CDR1 is MNHNY and CDR2 is SVGAGI (reference sequence). V was clipped by 6 bases and J by 7 bases; unmatched bases: 5. Written as DNA, the CDR3 is TGTGCCAGCAGCCTCGGGACAGGGGTTGAAAAACTGTTTTTT. Translation gives CASSLGTGVEKLFF.

The chain joins TRBV6-1 to TRBJ1-3, with no clear D. There are 14 residues in the CDR3. The V gene's germline CDR1 is MNHNS and CDR2 SASEGT. V was clipped by 2 bases and J by 0 bases, with 5 bases between them. In nucleotides, the CDR3 is TGTGCCAGCAGTGAACAGATCTCTGGAAACACCATATATTTT. This encodes CASSEQISGNTIYF.

This clone was seen once. The chain combines TRBV18 with TRBJ1-1, with D maybe TRBD1 (5 bases). The CDR3 is 14 amino acids. The V and J ends lost 6 bases and 1 base respectively, with 12 bases between them. Per the germline V gene, CDR1 is KGHSH and CDR2 is LQKENI. CDR3 region: CASSPTRENTEAFF. CDR3 in DNA: TGTGCCAGCTCCCCGACCAGGGAGAACACTGAAGCTTTCTTT. Drawing the rest from reference TRBV18 and TRBJ1-1, the complete variable domain is NAGVMQNPRHLVRRRGQEARLRCSPMKGHSHVYWYRQLPEEGLKFMVYLQKENIIDESGMPKERFSAEFPKEGPSILRIQQVVRGDSAAYFCASSPTRENTEAFFGQGTRLTVV.

This chain uses TRBV2 with TRBJ2-3; perhaps TRBD1 as D (5 bases). Germline values: CDR1 SNHLY, CDR2 FYNNEI. V dropped 5 bases and J dropped 5 bases, with 17 bases sitting between them. The length of the CDR3 is 15 residues. In nucleotides, the CDR3 is TGTGCCAGCAGTATGTATGGCTCTAGGGGAGATACGCAGTATTTT. Encoded protein: CASSMYGSRGDTQYF.

With respect to this clone: The same CDR3 also results from other DNA sequences found in this sample. The V call is TRBV28, the J call TRBJ1-3; a possible D gene is TRBD1 (6 bases). The V gene's germline CDR1 is MDHEN and CDR2 SYDVKM. V was trimmed by 6 bases and J by 0 bases, leaving 9 bases between them. The CDR3 totals 14 residues. CDR3 protein: CASRGQHSGNTIYF. CDR3 in DNA: TGTGCCAGCAGAGGACAGCACTCTGGAAACACCATATATTTT.

The chain couples TRBV9 to TRBJ2-5; no definite D call. Germline-derived CDR1 and CDR2 are SGDLS and YYNGEE. The V end lost 4 bases, the J end lost 0 bases, and 10 bases lay between the germline ends. The CDR3 has 14 residues. CDR3 sequence reads: CASSPSLYQETQYF. CDR3 DNA sequence: TGTGCCAGCAGCCCAAGTCTATACCAAGAGACCCAGTACTTC.

The V and J genes are TRBV7-6 and TRBJ2-5, with TRBD1 as a possible D gene (6 bases). Trimming pared 4 bases from V and 2 bases from J, leaving 14 bases between. The length of the CDR3 is 15 residues. Looked up from germline, CDR1 is SGHVS and CDR2 is FNYEAQ. The CDR3 sequence is CASSSVTGPQETQYF. The CDR3 nucleotides read TGTGCCAGCAGCTCAGTAACAGGGCCGCAAGAGACCCAGTACTTC.

The chain's CDR3 is CASSQGQGSNQPQHF. CDR3 bases: TGCGCCAGCAGCCAAGGACAGGGAAGCAATCAGCCCCAGCATTTT. The chain uses TRBV5-1 and TRBJ1-5; 8 bases are shared with TRBD1. Germline-derived CDR1 and CDR2 are SGHRS and YFSETQ. The CDR3 loop spans 15 amino acids. Losses at the gene ends were 4 bases for V and 1 base for J; bases not matched to a gene: 4.

This chain links TRBV2 with TRBJ2-2; 12 bases are a match to TRBD2. From germline, CDR1 is SNHLY and CDR2 FYNNEI. This CDR3 spans 21 amino acids. V lost 3 bases, J lost 5 bases, and 19 bases stayed unmatched. CDR3 in amino acids: CASSDPLLAGGLITQTGELFF. CDR3 bases: TGTGCCAGCAGTGACCCCCTACTAGCGGGGGGCCTTATAACTCAGACCGGGGAGCTGTTTTTT. Full variable domain (missing parts from reference TRBV2 and TRBJ2-2): EPEVTQTPSHQVTQMGQEVILRCVPISNHLYFYWYRQILGQKVEFLVSFYNNEISEKSEIFDDQFSVERPDGSNFTLKIRSTKLEDSAMYFCASSDPLLAGGLITQTGELFFGEGSRLTVL.

The table lists this clone with a count of one. The chain links TRBV28 to TRBJ1-1; D not certain. Trimming removed 6 bases at V and 1 base at J, with 15 bases between. CDR3 length equals 15 residues. CDR1 is MDHEN and CDR2 is SYDVKM in the germline V gene. CDR3 coding DNA: TGTGCCAGCAGAACTCAGGCGACCTCGAACACTGAAGCTTTCTTT. Its protein is CASRTQATSNTEAFF.

The chain uses TRBV3-1 (or the pseudogene TRBV3-2) and TRBJ1-6; D uncertain. Trimming took 1 base from V and 9 from J, leaving 4 bases between them. There are 12 residues in the CDR3. Germline V gene data show CDR1 as LGHDT and CDR2 as YNNKEL (reference sequence). This CDR3 reads CASSQVGSPLHF. In DNA, the CDR3 is TGTGCCAGCAGCCAAGTCGGTTCACCCCTCCACTTT.

This clone was recorded once. The chain carries TRBV27 and TRBJ1-2; 9 nucleotides agree with TRBD1. Trimming removed 4 bases from V and 6 bases from J; junction bases left unmatched: 6. Germline V CDR1 and CDR2: MNHEY, SMNVEV (reference sequence). CDR3 length equals 14 residues. The DNA of the CDR3 is TGTGCCAGCAGTTCAGGGACAGGGACCCATGGCTACACCTTC. Its translation: CASSSGTGTHGYTF.

The rearrangement uses TRBV2 and TRBJ2-6; TRBD1 is a possible D gene (5 bases). Looked up from germline, CDR1 is SNHLY and CDR2 is FYNNEI. With 2 bases removed from V and 4 bases from J, the gap between germline ends came to 12 bases. The CDR3 spans 16 residues. CDR3 bases: TGTGCCAGCAGTGAAAGGCAGGGCGCGGGGGCCAACGTCCTGACTTTC. It is translated as CASSERQGAGANVLTF.

This clone was seen many times. This chain's CDR3 is CASAPTGVNTEAFF. The CDR3 bases are TGTGCCAGCGCACCGACAGGGGTAAACACTGAAGCTTTCTTT. The chain couples TRBV5-6 to TRBJ1-1; 8 bases map to TRBD1. With V trimmed by 7 bases and J by 2 bases, 7 bases remained unmatched. The germline V gene has CDR1 SGHDT and CDR2 YYEEEE. This CDR3 has 14 residues.

This clone was seen once. DNA for the CDR3: TGTGCCAGTAGGGACAGGGGGCTTGGCGGCTACACCTTC. Translated: CASRDRGLGGYTF. The rearrangement joins TRBV2 to TRBJ1-2, with 12 bases aligning to TRBD1. This CDR3 is 13 amino acids long. The J segment lost 8 bases and the V segment lost 9 bases, leaving 7 bases of the junction unmatched. CDR1 is SNHLY, CDR2 FYNNEI, per germline.

The V gene is TRBV6-5, the J gene TRBJ1-2, with TRBD1 matching 8 bases. CDR1 and CDR2 from the germline V gene are MNHEY and SVGAGI. CDR3 length equals 14 residues. V lost 6 bases and J lost 8; bases outside the gene matches: 11. CDR3 sequence reads: CASSNAGTGLGYTF. The CDR3 DNA reads as TGTGCCAGCAGCAACGCCGGGACAGGCCTCGGCTACACCTTC.

Ten or more counts support this clone. This CDR3 is also generated by other DNA sequences in the sample. This chain connects TRBV5-1 to TRBJ2-5; D gene ambiguous. V dropped 3 bases and J dropped 0 bases, with 6 bases sitting between them. This CDR3 has 13 amino acids. Germline lookup yields CDR1 SGHRS and CDR2 YFSETQ. DNA for the CDR3: TGCGCCAGCAGCTCGAGGTACCAAGAGACCCAGTACTTC. It is translated as CASSSRYQETQYF. Combining the CDR3 with reference TRBV5-1 and TRBJ2-5 gives the whole variable domain KAGVTQTPRYLIKTRGQQVTLSCSPISGHRSVSWYQQTPGQGLQFLFEYFSETQRNKGNFPGRFSGRQFSNSRSEMNVSTLELGDSALYLCASSSRYQETQYFGPGTRLLVL.

This clone was counted at least ten times. This sequence joins TRBV7-9 and TRBJ2-7; 7 nucleotides match TRBD1. V gave up 1 base and J gave up 0 bases; unmatched junction bases: 3. Germline assignment: CDR1 SEHNR and CDR2 FQNEAQ (reference sequence). CDR3 length: 15 residues. This CDR3 reads CASSLGQGSSYEQYF. The DNA of the CDR3 is TGTGCCAGCAGCTTAGGACAGGGATCCTCCTACGAGCAGTACTTC. The full variable domain, its missing parts supplied by reference TRBV7-9 and TRBJ2-7, is DTGVSQNPRHKITKRGQNVTFRCDPISEHNRLYWYRQTLGQGPEFLTYFQNEAQLEKSRLLSDRFSAERPKGSFSTLEIQRTEQGDSAMYLCASSLGQGSSYEQYFGPGTRLTVT.

The rearrangement links TRBV3-1 (or the pseudogene TRBV3-2) to TRBJ1-2; perhaps TRBD1 as D (5 bases). The CDR3 loop spans 13 amino acids. V shed 4 bases and J shed 6 bases, with 12 bases lying between them. Germline V gene lookup returns CDR1 LGHDT and CDR2 YNNKEL (reference sequence). The CDR3 loop reads CASSLGGGDGYTF. The CDR3 DNA sequence: TGTGCCAGCAGCCTCGGTGGAGGGGATGGCTACACCTTC.

This clone was counted between two and nine times. The rearrangement joins TRBV29-1 to TRBJ1-2; 12 nucleotides line up with TRBD1. V shed 4 bases, J shed 8 bases, and the junction held 14 bases outside the gene matches. This CDR3 has 16 residues. CDR1 and CDR2 (germline): SQVTM, ANQGSEA. The CDR3 region has the DNA TGCAGCGTTGGATCCTCCGGGACAGGGGGCATGGACGGCTACACCTTC. Amino acid sequence: CSVGSSGTGGMDGYTF.

The chain is built from TRBV29-1 and TRBJ2-5; no firm D call. CDR1 and CDR2 from the germline V gene are SQVTM and ANQGSEA. CDR3 length: 11 amino acids. V dropped 4 bases and J dropped 5 bases, with 8 bases sitting between them. CDR3 sequence (DNA): TGCAGCGTTGTTGTCGGGGAGACCCAGTACTTC. As protein: CSVVVGETQYF.

The CDR3 bases are TGTGCCAGCAGCCAGGGTGCAAACACCATATATTTT. This gives the protein CASSQGANTIYF. This chain connects TRBV2 to TRBJ1-3, with D possibly matching TRBD1 (5 bases). CDR3 size: 12 residues. Germline CDR1 is SNHLY and CDR2 is FYNNEI. With 6 bases removed from V and 6 bases from J, the gap between germline ends came to 9 bases.

Within the sample, this clone is medium-sized. The same CDR3 is also encoded by other DNA sequences in this sample. The CDR3 is CASSPSTVTGELFF. In DNA form, the CDR3 reads TGTGCCAGCTCACCTTCGACAGTGACCGGGGAGCTGTTTTTT. This chain connects TRBV18 to TRBJ2-2; the D gene is possibly TRBD1 (5 bases). Trimming cost V 3 bases and J 5 bases, with 10 bases left between them. Germline CDR1 and CDR2: KGHSH and LQKENI. CDR3 length: 14 residues.

This rearrangement joins TRBV29-1 to TRBJ1-1; D ambiguous. The length of the CDR3 is 13 residues. CDR1 is SQVTM and CDR2 is ANQGSEA in the germline V gene. Trimming stripped 4 bases from V and 0 bases from J, with 9 bases between. The CDR3 nucleotides are TGCAGCGTTGGCAGTCAGTTGAACACTGAAGCTTTCTTT. As protein: CSVGSQLNTEAFF.